The following is a T cell receptor beta chain sequence with its context. TCRdb keeps only in-frame clones here, not all; method: immunoSEQ multiplex PCR. This table has over 200,000 clones, roughly 91% appearing once. The sample is drawn from a study of cytomegalovirus exposure and HLA in healthy donors. The junction had 7 bases not matched to a gene; V was cut back by 6 bases and J by 5 bases. Germline CDR1 is MNHNY and CDR2 is SVGAGI (reference sequence). The CDR3 is 14 amino acids. Sequenced: PBMCs. The sequence derives from a woman aged 18-29 years in good health and CMV-seropositive. The rearrangement uses TRBV6-6 and TRBJ2-5; TRBD1 aligns across 9 bases. The CDR3 sequence: CASSEGQGSETQYF. CDR3 DNA sequence: TGTGCCAGCAGCGAAGGACAGGGGAGCGAGACCCAGTACTTC.